The 15 T cell receptor beta chains in this list originate from one sample, sequenced in a study of blood T cell repertoires in COVID-19. This table comes from immunoSEQ multiplex PCR, and its TCRdb copy is limited to in-frame clones, with some not included. The sample contains 210,000 or so clones, over 75% of which appear only once. Sequences were obtained from PBMCs or T cells enriched from blood (not recorded which). The source of these receptors is a man aged 30 to 45 with acute COVID-19.

V gene TRBV6-5 combines with J gene TRBJ2-5; 7 bases agree with TRBD2. The germline V gene has CDR1 MNHEY and CDR2 SVGAGI. This CDR3 spans 14 amino acids. Trimming took 2 bases from V and 4 from J; bases not matched to a gene: 4. In DNA form, the CDR3 reads TGTGCCAGCAGTTACGCGGGGGAAGTAGAGACCCAGTACTTC. This sequence encodes CASSYAGEVETQYF.

This sequence joins TRBV9 and TRBJ1-1; D is unclear. The CDR3 is 13 residues long. Looked up from germline, CDR1 is SGDLS and CDR2 is YYNGEE. Trimming left V 0 bases short and J 2 bases short, with 5 bases between. The CDR3 is CASSVASNTEAFF. Here the CDR3 DNA reads TGTGCCAGCAGCGTAGCTAGTAACACTGAAGCTTTCTTT. Full variable domain (outside the CDR3, taken from reference TRBV9 and TRBJ1-1): DSGVTQTPKHLITATGQRVTLRCSPRSGDLSVYWYQQSLDQGLQFLIQYYNGEERAKGNILERFSAQQFPDLHSELNLSSLELGDSALYFCASSVASNTEAFFGQGTRLTVV.

There are a few counts of this clone. The chain couples TRBV10-1 to TRBJ2-3; 8 bases match TRBD1. V shed 0 bases and J 6 bases; nucleotides not matched to a gene: 8. This CDR3 is built from 16 residues. Germline V gene lookup returns CDR1 WNHNN and CDR2 SYGVQD (reference sequence). CDR3: CASSESADRDVDTQYF. CDR3 bases: TGCGCCAGCAGTGAGTCTGCGGACAGGGACGTCGATACGCAGTATTTT.

The CDR3 DNA follows: TGCAGCGTTGAACGGCTAGCGGGGGTTACAACCTACGAGCAGTACTTC. It specifies CSVERLAGVTTYEQYF. The chain has TRBV29-1 and TRBJ2-7, with 10 bases identical to TRBD2. V was pared by 2 bases and J by 2 bases, with 9 bases of the junction left unmatched. The germline V gene has CDR1 SQVTM and CDR2 ANQGSEA. The CDR3 is 16 amino acids.

The chain couples TRBV27 to TRBJ1-2; D is perhaps TRBD1 (5 bases). Germline loops: CDR1 MNHEY, CDR2 SMNVEV (reference sequence). CDR3 length equals 14 residues. Trimming cost V 2 bases and J 6 bases, with 13 bases left between them. The CDR3 loop reads CASSLIGGTNGYTF. CDR3 DNA sequence: TGTGCCAGCAGTTTAATCGGGGGTACGAATGGCTACACCTTC.

This clone has a handful of counts. This chain links TRBV5-1 with TRBJ1-1; TRBD1 is a possible D gene (6 bases). The CDR3 spans 14 residues. Germline CDR1 SGHRS, CDR2 YFSETQ. The V end lost 4 bases, the J end lost 1 base, and 11 bases lay between the germline ends. The CDR3 bases are TGCGCCAGCAGCGCCCAACAGGGGAACACTGAAGCTTTCTTT. This encodes CASSAQQGNTEAFF.

The V and J genes are TRBV15 and TRBJ1-3; D is uncertain. The CDR3 sequence is 15 residues long. V was trimmed by 5 bases and J by 3 bases, leaving 14 bases between them. CDR1 is LNHNV, CDR2 YYDKDF, per germline (reference sequence). The CDR3 DNA follows: TGTGCCACCAGCCCCTCGTCCAGTAATGGAAACACCATATATTTT. Translating it yields CATSPSSSNGNTIYF.

CDR3 amino acids: CASSESSIPGNTIYF. In DNA, the CDR3 is TGCGCCAGCAGTGAGTCGTCAATCCCTGGAAACACCATATATTTT. This chain links TRBV10-1 with TRBJ1-3; D ambiguous. This CDR3 has 15 amino acids. Trimming removed 0 bases at V and 2 bases at J, with 8 bases between. Germline V gene lookup returns CDR1 WNHNN and CDR2 SYGVQD (reference sequence).

The chain is built from TRBV6-1 and TRBJ1-3; no clear D. CDR1 and CDR2 from the germline V gene are MNHNS and SASEGT. The CDR3 spans 16 residues. V shed 4 bases and J shed 4 bases, with 17 bases lying between them. CDR3 in amino acids: CASSVGLTAFGNTIYF. The CDR3 DNA sequence: TGTGCCAGCAGTGTCGGGTTAACGGCTTTCGGAAACACCATATATTTT.

The chain has TRBV6-5 and TRBJ2-5, with a possible D match to TRBD2 (6 bases). The CDR3 spans 14 residues. Germline V CDR1 and CDR2: MNHEY, SVGAGI. Trimming took 6 bases from V and 5 from J, leaving 16 bases between them. The CDR3 spells CASRLRDWGETQYF. DNA for the CDR3: TGTGCCAGCAGACTCCGGGACTGGGGGGAGACCCAGTACTTC.

This chain connects TRBV27 to TRBJ1-2, with unresolved D. With 1 base removed from V and 4 bases from J, the gap between germline ends came to 7 bases. CDR3 size: 13 residues. CDR1 and CDR2 from the germline V gene are MNHEY and SMNVEV (reference sequence). The chain's CDR3 is CASSLFGTYGYTF. CDR3 in DNA: TGTGCCAGCAGTTTATTTGGCACCTATGGCTACACCTTC.

The chain recombines TRBV6-5 with TRBJ1-1; 7 nucleotides match TRBD1. CDR1 is MNHEY and CDR2 is SVGAGI in the germline V gene. The V gene end was trimmed by 7 bases and the J gene end by 4 bases; junction bases not matched to a gene: 12. The CDR3 has 15 residues. CDR3 coding DNA: TGTGCCAGCACCATCGACGACAGGGCGAGCACTGAAGCTTTCTTT. Residues: CASTIDDRASTEAFF.

This chain uses TRBV6-2 or TRBV6-3 with TRBJ1-6; D gene ambiguous. Germline values: CDR1 MNHEY, CDR2 SVGEGT. The length of the CDR3 is 12 residues. V was clipped by 3 bases and J by 7 bases, with 4 bases between them. The CDR3 sequence is CASSYSNSPLHF. CDR3 DNA sequence: TGTGCCAGCAGTTATAGCAATTCACCCCTCCACTTT.

The chain combines TRBV19 with TRBJ1-1; D perhaps matches TRBD1 (6 bases). This CDR3 has 14 amino acids. Germline V CDR1 and CDR2: LNHDA, SQIVND (reference sequence). Trimming stripped 5 bases from V and 5 bases from J, with 15 bases between. The CDR3 loop reads CASSYGGPGTEAFF. The CDR3 nucleotides are TGTGCCAGTAGTTACGGGGGGCCGGGGACTGAAGCTTTCTTT.

This chain joins TRBV6-9 and TRBJ1-2; D is ambiguous. Germline V gene lookup returns CDR1 MNHGY and CDR2 SVAAGI. CDR3 length: 15 residues. Deletions cut 3 bases from V and 6 bases from J, with 17 bases between. The chain's CDR3 is CASSYNWVREDGYTF. Written as DNA, the CDR3 is TGTGCCAGCAGTTACAATTGGGTACGGGAAGATGGCTACACCTTC.